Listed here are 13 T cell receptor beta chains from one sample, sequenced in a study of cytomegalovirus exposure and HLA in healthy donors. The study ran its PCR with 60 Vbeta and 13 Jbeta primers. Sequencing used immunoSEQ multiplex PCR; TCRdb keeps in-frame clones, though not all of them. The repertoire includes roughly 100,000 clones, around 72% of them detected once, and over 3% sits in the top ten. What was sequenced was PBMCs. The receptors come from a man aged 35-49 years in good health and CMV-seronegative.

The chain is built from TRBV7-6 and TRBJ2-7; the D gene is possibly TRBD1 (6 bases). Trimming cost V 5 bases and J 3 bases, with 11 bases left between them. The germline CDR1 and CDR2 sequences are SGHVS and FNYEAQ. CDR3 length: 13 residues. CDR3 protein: CASSRQEIYEQYF. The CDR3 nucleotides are TGTGCCAGCAGCCGACAGGAGATCTACGAGCAGTACTTC.

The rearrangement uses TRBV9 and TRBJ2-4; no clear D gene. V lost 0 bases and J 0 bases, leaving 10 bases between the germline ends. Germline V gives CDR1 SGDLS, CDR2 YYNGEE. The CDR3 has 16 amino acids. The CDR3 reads CASSVGFSGAKNIQYF. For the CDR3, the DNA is TGTGCCAGCAGCGTAGGGTTCTCCGGAGCCAAAAACATTCAGTACTTC.

Here the CDR3 reads CASSQQLAQETQYF. CDR3 coding DNA: TGTGCCAGCAGCCAGCAACTAGCACAAGAGACCCAGTACTTC. V gene TRBV11-2 combines with J gene TRBJ2-5, with D perhaps matching TRBD2 (6 bases). Trimming left V 5 bases short and J 2 bases short, with 12 bases between. CDR1 is SGHAT, CDR2 FQNNGV, per germline. The CDR3 sequence is 14 residues long.

The CDR3 here is CASRMQGARLREQYF. DNA of the CDR3: TGTGCCAGCAGGATGCAGGGGGCGAGGCTTCGCGAGCAGTACTTC. The chain joins TRBV6-5 to TRBJ2-7, with 8 bases fitting TRBD1. The germline CDR1 and CDR2 sequences are MNHEY and SVGAGI. This CDR3 has 15 residues. V gave up 6 bases and J gave up 6 bases; unmatched junction bases: 13.

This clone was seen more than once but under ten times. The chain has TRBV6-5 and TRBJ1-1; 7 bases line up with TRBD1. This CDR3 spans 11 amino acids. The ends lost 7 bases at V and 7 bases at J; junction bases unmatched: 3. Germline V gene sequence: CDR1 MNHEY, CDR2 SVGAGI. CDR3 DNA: TGTGCCAGCAAAAGGGACAGTGAAGCTTTCTTT. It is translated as CASKRDSEAFF.

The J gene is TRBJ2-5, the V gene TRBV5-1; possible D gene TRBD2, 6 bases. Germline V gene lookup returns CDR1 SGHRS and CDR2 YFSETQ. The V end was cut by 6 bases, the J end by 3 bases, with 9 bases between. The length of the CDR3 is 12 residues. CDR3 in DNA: TGCGCCAGCACCAGGGAGGAAGAGACCCAGTACTTC. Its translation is CASTREEETQYF.

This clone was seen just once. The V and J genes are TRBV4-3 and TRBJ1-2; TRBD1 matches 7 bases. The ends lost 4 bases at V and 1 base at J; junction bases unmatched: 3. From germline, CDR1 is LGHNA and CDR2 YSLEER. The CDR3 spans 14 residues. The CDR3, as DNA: TGCGCCAGCAGCCGCCGGGACAGTAACTATGGCTACACCTTC. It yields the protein CASSRRDSNYGYTF.

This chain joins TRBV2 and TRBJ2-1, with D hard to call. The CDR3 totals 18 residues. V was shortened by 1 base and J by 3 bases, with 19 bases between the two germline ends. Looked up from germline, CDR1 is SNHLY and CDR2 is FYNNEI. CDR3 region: CASSEGISSRILYNEQFF. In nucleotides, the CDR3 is TGTGCCAGCAGTGAAGGGATTTCCTCCAGGATTCTCTACAATGAGCAGTTCTTC.

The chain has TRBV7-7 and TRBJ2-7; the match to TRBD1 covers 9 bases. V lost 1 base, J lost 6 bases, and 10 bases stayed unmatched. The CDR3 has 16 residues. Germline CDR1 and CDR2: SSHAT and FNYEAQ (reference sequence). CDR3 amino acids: CASSLGVGTGLSEQYF. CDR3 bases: TGTGCCAGCAGCTTAGGGGTCGGGACAGGGCTTTCCGAGCAGTACTTC.

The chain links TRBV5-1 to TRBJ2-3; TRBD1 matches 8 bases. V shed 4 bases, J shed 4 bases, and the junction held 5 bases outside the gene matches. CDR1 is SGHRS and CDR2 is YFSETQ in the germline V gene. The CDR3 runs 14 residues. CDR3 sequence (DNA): TGCGCCAGCAGCATTGGCAGGGGGCCAGATACGCAGTATTTT. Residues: CASSIGRGPDTQYF.

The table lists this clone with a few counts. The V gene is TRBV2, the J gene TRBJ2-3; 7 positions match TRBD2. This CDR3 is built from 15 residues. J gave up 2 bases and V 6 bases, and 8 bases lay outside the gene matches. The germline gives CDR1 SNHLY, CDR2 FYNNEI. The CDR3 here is CASSPRRGITDTQYF. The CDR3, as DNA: TGTGCCAGCAGCCCCAGGCGGGGGATCACAGATACGCAGTATTTT. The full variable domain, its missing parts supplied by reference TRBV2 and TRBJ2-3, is EPEVTQTPSHQVTQMGQEVILRCVPISNHLYFYWYRQILGQKVEFLVSFYNNEISEKSEIFDDQFSVERPDGSNFTLKIRSTKLEDSAMYFCASSPRRGITDTQYFGPGTRLTVL.

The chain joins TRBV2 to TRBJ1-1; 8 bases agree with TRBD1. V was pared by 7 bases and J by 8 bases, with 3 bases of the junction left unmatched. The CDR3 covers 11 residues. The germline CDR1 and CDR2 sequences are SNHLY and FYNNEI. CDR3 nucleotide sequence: TGTGCCAGCAATAGACAGGGGGAAGCTTTCTTT. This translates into CASNRQGEAFF. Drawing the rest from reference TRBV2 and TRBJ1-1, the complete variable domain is EPEVTQTPSHQVTQMGQEVILRCVPISNHLYFYWYRQILGQKVEFLVSFYNNEISEKSEIFDDQFSVERPDGSNFTLKIRSTKLEDSAMYFCASNRQGEAFFGQGTRLTVV.

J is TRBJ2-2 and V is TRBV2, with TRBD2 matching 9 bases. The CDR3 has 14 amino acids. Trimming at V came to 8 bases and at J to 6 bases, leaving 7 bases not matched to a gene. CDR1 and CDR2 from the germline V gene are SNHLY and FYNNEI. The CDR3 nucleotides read TGTGCCAGCGGCGGGGGGGCCATTCCCGGGGAGCTGTTTTTT. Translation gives CASGGGAIPGELFF.